This TCR beta chain appears in the sequencing data of a study of shared clonotypes between healthy human individuals. Participating donors were healthy, HIV-negative adults free of recent acute infections or vaccinations. This clone was counted many times. Trimming pared 6 bases from V and 1 base from J, leaving 7 bases between. Germline CDR1 DFQATT, CDR2 SNEGSKA (reference sequence). The CDR3 extends over 11 amino acids. The study ran the assay at deep level. It was across several immunoSEQ plates that each subset's genomic DNA was evenly split. Sequenced by immunoSEQ multiplex PCR; TCRdb stores in-frame clones only, minus some. The table lists about 480,000 clones, 79% of them singletons.

The sequenced material came from PBMCs. The TCR sequence derives from a woman aged 40 to 50 in good health. Some clones in this sample may be carry-over from other donors' samples. This chain connects TRBV20-1 to TRBJ2-7; maybe TRBD2 (6 bases). The CDR3 DNA is TGCAGTGCGGAGGGATCCTACGAGCAGTACTTC. This sequence encodes CSAEGSYEQYF.